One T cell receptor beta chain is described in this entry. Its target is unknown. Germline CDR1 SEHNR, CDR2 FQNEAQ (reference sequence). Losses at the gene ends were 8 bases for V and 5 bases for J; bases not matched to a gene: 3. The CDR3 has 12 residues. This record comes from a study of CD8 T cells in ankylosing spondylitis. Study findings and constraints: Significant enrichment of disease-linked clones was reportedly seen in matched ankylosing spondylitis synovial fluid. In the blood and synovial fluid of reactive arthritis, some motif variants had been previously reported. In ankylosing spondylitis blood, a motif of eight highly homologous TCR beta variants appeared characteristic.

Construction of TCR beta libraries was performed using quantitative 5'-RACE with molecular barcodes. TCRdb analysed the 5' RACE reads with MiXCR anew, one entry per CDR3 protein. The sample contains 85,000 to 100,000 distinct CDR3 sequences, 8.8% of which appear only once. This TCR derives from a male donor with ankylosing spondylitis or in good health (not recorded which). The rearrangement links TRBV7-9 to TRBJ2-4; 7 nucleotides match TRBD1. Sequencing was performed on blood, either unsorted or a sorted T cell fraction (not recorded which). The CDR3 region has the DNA TGTGCCAGCCGGGACAGTGAAAACATTCAGTACTTC. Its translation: CASRDSENIQYF.